This T cell receptor beta chain was recorded in a study of T cell responses to AZD1222 COVID-19 vaccine. Whole-study context: It was second doses at about 4 or about 12 weeks that were pooled. General study results and limits: Baseline seropositivity occurred in only six AZD1222 recipients. Spike-specific TCRs gained breadth and depth after people received two AZD1222 doses.

V shed 6 bases and J 0 bases; nucleotides not matched to a gene: 4. The CDR3 has 14 amino acids. Germline lookup yields CDR1 MDHEN and CDR2 SYDVKM. Data came from immunoSEQ multiplex PCR; TCRdb stores just in-frame clones and leaves some out. The sample has fewer than 55,000 clones; 75% to 85% are singletons. As concerns this clone: What it binds is not known.

The chain recombines TRBV28 with TRBJ1-1, with 7 bases aligning to TRBD1. Sequences were derived from peripheral blood, sampled on day 0 of AZD1222 vaccination. The sequence was obtained from an adult in good health. CDR3 sequence reads: CASSPTGMNTEAFF. Here the CDR3 DNA reads TGTGCCAGCAGCCCGACAGGGATGAACACTGAAGCTTTCTTT. Full variable domain (remainder filled in from reference TRBV28 and TRBJ1-1): DVKVTQSSRYLVKRTGEKVFLECVQDMDHENMFWYRQDPGLGLRLIYFSYDVKMKEKGDIPEGYSVSREKKERFSLILESASTNQTSMYLCASSPTGMNTEAFFGQGTRLTVV.